The subject of this entry is one TCR beta chain. What it recognizes is unknown. Sequenced by immunoSEQ multiplex PCR; TCRdb stores in-frame clones only, minus some. The table records roughly 97,000 clones, about 94% of them present only once. The data belong to a study of T cell responses to AZD1222 COVID-19 vaccine. General study results and limits: White British people made up most donors, females outnumbered males, and clonal diversity was possibly underestimated. Close to half of spike-specific TCRs reportedly recognize unmutated variant regions. It was only after the peak T cell response that any repertoires were sampled. CD4 TCRs associated with vaccination spanned spike, dominating at 160-218 and 743-854.

This clonotype was obtained from an adult in good health. The sequencing here drew on peripheral blood, taken on day 0 of AZD1222 vaccination.

The CDR3 DNA reads as TGTGCCACCAGTGATTTGGGAGCGGGAGTATCGGATACGCAGTATTTT. Protein product: CATSDLGAGVSDTQYF. The chain employs TRBV24-1 and TRBJ2-3, with 8 bases aligning to TRBD2. Germline V gene sequence: CDR1 KGHDR, CDR2 SFDVKD. CDR3 length: 16 amino acids. The V and J ends lost 0 bases and 6 bases, in that order; junction bases with no gene match: 7.